This is a list of T cell receptor beta chains from one sample in a study of neoadjuvant anti-PD-1 for oral cavity cancer. The method was immunoSEQ multiplex PCR; TCRdb's version includes in-frame clones alone and lacks a portion of them. Of about 15,000 clones listed, approximately 71% are singletons. The specimen comprised PBMCs, sampled before nivolumab (anti-PD-1) treatment. Source of these receptors: a person between 35 and 79 years old with oral cavity squamous cell carcinoma. CDR3s include the opening cysteine and the closing phenylalanine or tryptophan. D genes are given only for firm matches. Clone size is given for some rows only: seen once, a few or many times, or a class if the clone is expanded.

clone_size: .; cdr3_length: 14; d_call: .; j_call: TRBJ1-1; v_call: TRBV5-6; cdr3_aa: CASSLLELNTEAFF; cdr3_nt: TGTGCCAGCAGCTTGTTGGAACTGAACACTGAAGCTTTCTTT
clone_size: .; cdr3_length: 14; d_call: TRBD2; j_call: TRBJ2-5; v_call: TRBV7-8; cdr3_aa: CASSPPASGVTQYF; cdr3_nt: TGTGCCAGCAGCCCCCCGGCTAGCGGGGTGACCCAGTACTTC
clone_size: .; cdr3_length: 16; d_call: .; j_call: TRBJ2-2; v_call: TRBV10-3; cdr3_aa: CAIRPGTPFDPGELFF; cdr3_nt: TGTGCCATCAGGCCCGGGACACCGTTTGACCCCGGGGAGCTGTTTTTT
clone_size: .; cdr3_length: 17; d_call: TRBD1; j_call: TRBJ2-2; v_call: TRBV5-1; cdr3_aa: CASSLAGTGGGTGELFF; cdr3_nt: TGCGCCAGCAGCTTGGCCGGGACAGGGGGTGGCACCGGGGAGCTGTTTTTT
clone_size: .; cdr3_length: 15; d_call: TRBD1; j_call: TRBJ1-6; v_call: TRBV27; cdr3_aa: CASTGTGGFTSPLHF; cdr3_nt: TGTGCCAGCACCGGGACAGGGGGGTTTACTTCACCCCTCCACTTT
clone_size: few; cdr3_length: 16; d_call: TRBD2; j_call: TRBJ2-3; v_call: TRBV7-3; cdr3_aa: CASSFISGRSGDTQYF; cdr3_nt: TGTGCCAGCAGCTTCATAAGCGGGAGGTCCGGGGATACGCAGTATTTT
clone_size: .; cdr3_length: 13; d_call: .; j_call: TRBJ1-2; v_call: TRBV6-1; cdr3_aa: CASREGLDYGYTF; cdr3_nt: TGTGCCAGCAGGGAAGGGTTAGACTATGGCTACACCTTC
clone_size: .; cdr3_length: 16; d_call: TRBD2; j_call: TRBJ2-3; v_call: TRBV5-1; cdr3_aa: CASSLVGRERGDTQYF; cdr3_nt: TGCGCCAGCAGCTTGGTAGGGCGGGAGCGTGGAGATACGCAGTATTTT
clone_size: few; cdr3_length: 14; d_call: .; j_call: TRBJ1-1; v_call: TRBV6-5; cdr3_aa: CASSSKTRGRGAFF; cdr3_nt: TGTGCCAGCAGTTCAAAGACCAGGGGACGAGGGGCTTTCTTT
clone_size: once; cdr3_length: 14; d_call: .; j_call: TRBJ2-6; v_call: TRBV29-1; cdr3_aa: CSVWTIPGANVLTF; cdr3_nt: TGCAGCGTTTGGACTATACCTGGGGCCAACGTCCTGACTTTC
clone_size: .; cdr3_length: 13; d_call: .; j_call: TRBJ1-3; v_call: TRBV5-6; cdr3_aa: CASSSHSGNTIYF; cdr3_nt: TGTGCCAGCAGCTCTCACTCTGGAAACACCATATATTTT
clone_size: .; cdr3_length: 12; d_call: .; j_call: TRBJ1-1; v_call: TRBV11-3; cdr3_aa: CASSTPAGQAFF; cdr3_nt: TGTGCCAGCAGCACCCCCGCCGGCCAAGCTTTCTTT
clone_size: .; cdr3_length: 14; d_call: TRBD1; j_call: TRBJ2-7; v_call: TRBV7-9; cdr3_aa: CASSRPDRVYEQYF; cdr3_nt: TGTGCCAGCAGCAGACCGGACAGGGTGTACGAGCAGTACTTC
clone_size: once; cdr3_length: 16; d_call: TRBD2; j_call: TRBJ2-7; v_call: TRBV30; cdr3_aa: CAWSQSWTSAKKEQYF; cdr3_nt: TGTGCCTGGAGTCAATCCTGGACTAGCGCGAAAAAGGAGCAGTACTTC
clone_size: .; cdr3_length: 15; d_call: .; j_call: TRBJ2-5; v_call: TRBV5-4; cdr3_aa: CASSPSGAPQETQYF; cdr3_nt: TGTGCCAGCAGCCCCTCCGGGGCCCCGCAAGAGACCCAGTACTTC
clone_size: .; cdr3_length: 18; d_call: TRBD2; j_call: TRBJ2-4; v_call: TRBV30; cdr3_aa: CAWGPQREWYLDKNIQYF; cdr3_nt: TGTGCCTGGGGGCCGCAGCGGGAGTGGTATTTGGACAAAAACATTCAGTACTTC
clone_size: .; cdr3_length: 14; d_call: .; j_call: TRBJ1-1; v_call: TRBV6-5; cdr3_aa: CASSPTEPNTEAFF; cdr3_nt: TGTGCCAGCAGCCCAACAGAACCGAACACTGAAGCTTTCTTT
clone_size: few; cdr3_length: 15; d_call: TRBD1; j_call: TRBJ1-1; v_call: TRBV18; cdr3_aa: CASSRYRGVGTEAFF; cdr3_nt: TGTGCCAGCTCACGATACAGGGGGGTGGGCACTGAAGCTTTCTTT
clone_size: .; cdr3_length: 16; d_call: .; j_call: TRBJ1-3; v_call: TRBV9; cdr3_aa: CASSPRAAAAGNTIYF; cdr3_nt: TGTGCCAGCAGCCCCCGGGCAGCTGCCGCTGGAAACACCATATATTTT
clone_size: .; cdr3_length: 16; d_call: .; j_call: TRBJ2-3; v_call: TRBV11-2; cdr3_aa: CASSLGWDGGWDTQYF; cdr3_nt: TGTGCCAGCAGCTTAGGGTGGGATGGGGGTTGGGATACGCAGTATTTT
clone_size: .; cdr3_length: 15; d_call: TRBD1; j_call: TRBJ2-5; v_call: TRBV5-1; cdr3_aa: CASSISTGGQETQYF; cdr3_nt: TGCGCCAGCAGCATTTCGACAGGGGGACAAGAGACCCAGTACTTC
clone_size: .; cdr3_length: 16; d_call: .; j_call: TRBJ1-1; v_call: TRBV6-5; cdr3_aa: CASSYRGVGGNTEAFF; cdr3_nt: TGTGCCAGCAGTTACCGGGGGGTTGGTGGGAACACTGAAGCTTTCTTT
clone_size: once; cdr3_length: 20; d_call: .; j_call: TRBJ1-1; v_call: TRBV10-1; cdr3_aa: CASTESYPPMNPPMNTEAFF; cdr3_nt: TGCGCCAGCACAGAATCATATCCACCTATGAATCCACCTATGAACACTGAAGCTTTCTTT
clone_size: .; cdr3_length: 16; d_call: .; j_call: TRBJ1-2; v_call: TRBV7-9; cdr3_aa: CASSSPVGERAYGYTF; cdr3_nt: TGTGCCAGCAGCTCCCCGGTGGGGGAAAGAGCCTATGGCTACACCTTC
clone_size: .; cdr3_length: 15; d_call: .; j_call: TRBJ2-7; v_call: TRBV2; cdr3_aa: CASKRRAGLAYEQYF; cdr3_nt: TGTGCCAGCAAGAGGAGGGCAGGTTTAGCCTACGAGCAGTACTTC
clone_size: few; cdr3_length: 15; d_call: .; j_call: TRBJ2-4; v_call: TRBV7-6; cdr3_aa: CASSLPWAAKNIQYF; cdr3_nt: TGTGCCAGCAGCCTCCCCTGGGCGGCCAAAAACATTCAGTACTTC
clone_size: .; cdr3_length: 17; d_call: .; j_call: TRBJ2-1; v_call: TRBV5-6; cdr3_aa: CASSMLSMASVNNEQFF; cdr3_nt: TGTGCCAGCAGCATGTTGTCAATGGCGTCTGTAAACAATGAGCAGTTCTTC
clone_size: .; cdr3_length: 15; d_call: .; j_call: TRBJ1-6; v_call: TRBV30; cdr3_aa: CAWSGGPSFNSPLHF; cdr3_nt: TGTGCCTGGTCGGGGGGACCTTCGTTTAATTCACCCCTCCACTTT
clone_size: .; cdr3_length: 15; d_call: TRBD1; j_call: TRBJ1-4; v_call: TRBV2; cdr3_aa: CASQYRGIRSEKLFF; cdr3_nt: TGTGCCAGCCAATACAGGGGGATTAGATCCGAAAAACTGTTTTTT
clone_size: .; cdr3_length: 15; d_call: TRBD2; j_call: TRBJ2-7; v_call: TRBV7-8; cdr3_aa: CASSLVITTGGEQYF; cdr3_nt: TGTGCCAGCAGCTTAGTGATCACGACGGGGGGCGAGCAGTACTTC
clone_size: few; cdr3_length: 17; d_call: TRBD1; j_call: TRBJ1-1; v_call: TRBV7-9; cdr3_aa: CASSLVGRTGGERRSFF; cdr3_nt: TGTGCCAGCAGCTTAGTCGGTAGGACAGGGGGCGAAAGGAGGTCTTTCTTT
clone_size: once; cdr3_length: 13; d_call: TRBD1; j_call: TRBJ1-2; v_call: TRBV7-8; cdr3_aa: CASSDRENYGYTF; cdr3_nt: TGTGCCAGCAGCGACAGGGAGAACTATGGCTACACCTTC
clone_size: .; cdr3_length: 15; d_call: .; j_call: TRBJ2-7; v_call: TRBV4-2; cdr3_aa: CASSQDREISYEQYF; cdr3_nt: TGTGCCAGCAGCCAAGACAGGGAAATTTCCTACGAGCAGTACTTC
clone_size: .; cdr3_length: 15; d_call: .; j_call: TRBJ2-1; v_call: TRBV14; cdr3_aa: CASSHSGSSYNEQFF; cdr3_nt: TGTGCCAGCAGCCATAGTGGAAGCTCCTACAATGAGCAGTTCTTC
clone_size: .; cdr3_length: 15; d_call: TRBD2; j_call: TRBJ2-1; v_call: TRBV2; cdr3_aa: CASSGEISGGARQFF; cdr3_nt: TGTGCCAGCAGTGGGGAAATCAGCGGGGGGGCCCGGCAGTTCTTC
clone_size: .; cdr3_length: 16; d_call: TRBD1; j_call: TRBJ2-1; v_call: TRBV5-1; cdr3_aa: CASSRTRDRIYNEQFF; cdr3_nt: TGCGCCAGCAGCCGCACGAGGGACAGGATCTACAATGAGCAGTTCTTC
clone_size: .; cdr3_length: 15; d_call: .; j_call: TRBJ2-7; v_call: TRBV6-5; cdr3_aa: CASSYSGGSSYEQYF; cdr3_nt: TGTGCCAGCAGTTACTCGGGGGGTTCCTCCTACGAGCAGTACTTC
clone_size: .; cdr3_length: 18; d_call: .; j_call: TRBJ2-4; v_call: TRBV14; cdr3_aa: CASSQGLYTRKDKNIQYF; cdr3_nt: TGTGCCAGCAGCCAAGGCCTTTATACTAGAAAGGACAAAAACATTCAGTACTTC
clone_size: .; cdr3_length: 15; d_call: .; j_call: TRBJ2-7; v_call: TRBV27; cdr3_aa: CASSPLYNGGYEQYF; cdr3_nt: TGTGCCAGCAGTCCCCTATACAACGGCGGCTACGAGCAGTACTTC
clone_size: .; cdr3_length: 13; d_call: .; j_call: TRBJ1-2; v_call: TRBV10-1; cdr3_aa: CASSDPGGYGYTF; cdr3_nt: TGCGCCAGCAGTGATCCGGGGGGCTATGGCTACACCTTC
clone_size: .; cdr3_length: 18; d_call: .; j_call: TRBJ1-3; v_call: TRBV7-9; cdr3_aa: CASSPPFGEKNSGNTIYF; cdr3_nt: TGTGCCAGCAGCCCCCCATTTGGCGAAAAAAACTCTGGAAACACCATATATTTT
clone_size: .; cdr3_length: 14; d_call: .; j_call: TRBJ1-5; v_call: TRBV7-9; cdr3_aa: CASSFSEFNQPQHF; cdr3_nt: TGTGCCAGCAGCTTTAGTGAGTTCAATCAGCCCCAGCATTTT
clone_size: .; cdr3_length: 17; d_call: .; j_call: TRBJ1-2; v_call: TRBV27; cdr3_aa: CASSSAETRRKWIGYTF; cdr3_nt: TGTGCCAGCAGTTCCGCCGAAACTAGACGAAAGTGGATCGGCTACACCTTC
clone_size: .; cdr3_length: 16; d_call: TRBD2; j_call: TRBJ2-3; v_call: TRBV11-2; cdr3_aa: CASSAGLAGGTDTQYF; cdr3_nt: TGTGCCAGCAGCGCGGGACTAGCGGGAGGAACAGATACGCAGTATTTT
clone_size: .; cdr3_length: 12; d_call: .; j_call: TRBJ2-7; v_call: TRBV5-1; cdr3_aa: CASSLSYGEQYF; cdr3_nt: TGCGCCAGCAGCTTGTCCTACGGCGAGCAGTACTTC
clone_size: .; cdr3_length: 15; d_call: .; j_call: TRBJ1-1; v_call: TRBV2; cdr3_aa: CATRSVQGISTEAFF; cdr3_nt: TGTGCAACCCGAAGCGTTCAGGGAATATCCACTGAAGCTTTCTTT
clone_size: once; cdr3_length: 15; d_call: TRBD1; j_call: TRBJ2-5; v_call: TRBV5-1; cdr3_aa: CASSPGTGGPLTQYF; cdr3_nt: TGCGCCAGCAGCCCGGGGACAGGGGGCCCCCTGACCCAGTACTTC
clone_size: .; cdr3_length: 15; d_call: TRBD1; j_call: TRBJ2-5; v_call: TRBV5-1; cdr3_aa: CASSRATGQRETQYF; cdr3_nt: TGCGCCAGCAGCCGGGCGACGGGACAGCGAGAGACCCAGTACTTC
clone_size: .; cdr3_length: 16; d_call: .; j_call: TRBJ2-4; v_call: TRBV19; cdr3_aa: CASSISGTDGKNIQYF; cdr3_nt: TGTGCCAGTAGTATATCTGGGACCGACGGCAAAAACATTCAGTACTTC
clone_size: .; cdr3_length: 15; d_call: TRBD1; j_call: TRBJ2-7; v_call: TRBV27; cdr3_aa: CASSTTGTGVFEQYF; cdr3_nt: TGTGCCAGCAGTACAACCGGGACAGGGGTTTTCGAGCAGTACTTC
clone_size: .; cdr3_length: 13; d_call: .; j_call: TRBJ2-5; v_call: TRBV30; cdr3_aa: CAWSEGTRGLRYF; cdr3_nt: TGTGCCTGGAGTGAAGGGACTCGGGGTCTGAGGTACTTC
clone_size: .; cdr3_length: 15; d_call: .; j_call: TRBJ2-2; v_call: TRBV6-6; cdr3_aa: CASSYSSGYTGELFF; cdr3_nt: TGTGCCAGCAGTTACTCTTCCGGGTACACCGGGGAGCTGTTTTTT
clone_size: .; cdr3_length: 19; d_call: TRBD1; j_call: TRBJ1-1; v_call: TRBV11-2; cdr3_aa: CASSLEMQGPYRGGTEAFF; cdr3_nt: TGTGCCAGCAGCTTAGAGATGCAGGGGCCCTACAGGGGAGGCACTGAAGCTTTCTTT
clone_size: few; cdr3_length: 19; d_call: TRBD2; j_call: TRBJ2-3; v_call: TRBV27; cdr3_aa: CASKPLGTSGKRGADTQYF; cdr3_nt: TGTGCCAGCAAACCACTAGGGACTAGCGGAAAGAGAGGTGCAGATACGCAGTATTTT
clone_size: .; cdr3_length: 13; d_call: TRBD1; j_call: TRBJ1-4; v_call: TRBV29-1; cdr3_aa: CSVLGTGDEKLFF; cdr3_nt: TGCAGCGTTTTAGGGACAGGGGATGAAAAACTGTTTTTT